This T cell receptor beta chain was recorded in a study of CD8 T cells in ankylosing spondylitis. Findings and caveats of the study: In ankylosing spondylitis patients, matched synovial fluid reportedly showed significant enrichment of disease-linked clones. Disease-linked clones bore a CD8+ phenotype and were relatively rare in peripheral blood. For ankylosing spondylitis blood, a TCR beta motif of 7 or 8 highly homologous variants appeared characteristic.

Per the germline V gene, CDR1 is DFQATT and CDR2 is SNEGSKA (reference sequence). This CDR3 spans 11 amino acids. V lost 6 bases and J lost 6, with 9 bases in between. This clonotype was counted between two and nine times. Its matching antigen is unknown. Molecular-barcoded quantitative 5'-RACE produced these TCR beta libraries. TCRdb reprocessed the 5' RACE reads with MiXCR, giving one entry per CDR3 protein. The data contain just over 350,000 distinct CDR3 sequences, approximately 22% of them singletons. This rearrangement joins TRBV20-1 to TRBJ2-1; a possible D gene is TRBD1 (5 bases). The specimen was blood, either unsorted or a sorted T cell fraction (not recorded which). The receptor was derived from a male donor with ankylosing spondylitis or in good health (not recorded which). CDR3 in amino acids: CSAPGFNEQFF. CDR3 DNA sequence: TGCAGTGCGCCAGGGTTCAATGAGCAGTTCTTC.